This TCR beta chain is drawn from a study of PD-1 blockade in classical Hodgkin lymphoma. Study information: On a schedule of every 2 weeks, patients received nivolumab 3 mg/kg intravenously.

As to this clone: Its matching antigen is unknown.

Autologous stem cell transplantation was followed by relapse in every patient, and brentuximab vedotin exposure varied. Study-level findings and limits: Compared with baseline, CD4+ but not CD8+ TCR diversity had risen significantly by C4D1.

TCRdb's copy holds only in-frame clones and misses some; the assay was immunoSEQ multiplex PCR. The data show about 43,000 clones, roughly 70% seen once. The CDR3 is 12 residues long. The V gene lost 5 bases and the J gene lost 4 bases, with 5 bases spanning the gap. Per the germline V gene, CDR1 is MNHEY and CDR2 is SMNVEV (reference sequence). Sequencing was performed on peripheral blood mononuclear cells (PBMCs), taken before the second cycle of nivolumab. The source is a human donor with classical Hodgkin lymphoma. The rearrangement links TRBV27 to TRBJ2-2; D unclear. The CDR3 nucleotides are TGTGCCAGCAGTCCACCCACCGGGGAGCTGTTTTTT. Protein sequence: CASSPPTGELFF.